This T cell receptor (beta chain) was documented in a study of blood T cells in healthy people across ages. Study background: Researchers report that template switching captured about one barcoded beta molecule per two T cells.

Roughly 10 milliliters of peripheral blood were drawn from each donor into EDTA-treated tubes. A sample-barcoded 5' primer and a J-beta primer mix were used in a second PCR of roughly 7 to 11 cycles. Tagging of each cDNA molecule was performed by a template-switch adaptor with 12 random nucleotides. Each sample yielded at least 2.5 million CDR3-containing paired-end reads. TCRdb itself ran the 5' RACE reads through MiXCR, one entry per CDR3 protein. The sample holds around 800,000 distinct CDR3 sequences, 46% seen once. The CDR3 is 17 amino acids. In germline, CDR1 is MDHEN, CDR2 SYDVKM. V lost 3 bases, J lost 7 bases, and 24 bases lay in between.

The sequencing sample was made of blood. This clonotype was obtained from a man older than 75 in good health. This chain links TRBV28 with TRBJ1-2; possibly TRBD1 for D (6 bases). The CDR3 sequence: CASSFSRRNRGPSGYTF. The CDR3 DNA follows: TGTGCCAGCAGTTTTAGTCGGCGCAATCGGGGGCCCTCTGGCTACACCTTC.